This T cell receptor beta chain was observed in a study of shared clonotypes between healthy human individuals. In this sample, this clone turned up many times. Antigen specificity is unknown. Within the sample, other DNA sequences also encode this same CDR3. Germline assignment: CDR1 MNHEY and CDR2 SVGAGI. The CDR3 has 13 residues. V lost 2 bases and J lost 6, with 11 bases in between. Those who donated, Caucasian adults without exception, all lived in Nashville, Tennessee. In unsorted samples, genomic DNA was obtained using approximately 100 million PBMCs. Sequencing was at deep level. Some clones are missing from TCRdb's copy, which holds only in-frame ones; the method was immunoSEQ multiplex PCR. This sample has 400,000 to 500,000 clones, with about 79% found just once. General study results and limits: The expectation was that sequencing depth would affect clonotype sharing among donors.

V gene TRBV6-5 combines with J gene TRBJ2-7; D gene ambiguous. Sequenced input: PBMCs. This TCR was sampled from a woman in her 40s in good health. Some clones in this sample may be carry-over from other donors' samples. CDR3: CASSYPPTGEQYF. CDR3 DNA sequence: TGTGCCAGCAGTTACCCCCCTACGGGCGAGCAGTACTTC.